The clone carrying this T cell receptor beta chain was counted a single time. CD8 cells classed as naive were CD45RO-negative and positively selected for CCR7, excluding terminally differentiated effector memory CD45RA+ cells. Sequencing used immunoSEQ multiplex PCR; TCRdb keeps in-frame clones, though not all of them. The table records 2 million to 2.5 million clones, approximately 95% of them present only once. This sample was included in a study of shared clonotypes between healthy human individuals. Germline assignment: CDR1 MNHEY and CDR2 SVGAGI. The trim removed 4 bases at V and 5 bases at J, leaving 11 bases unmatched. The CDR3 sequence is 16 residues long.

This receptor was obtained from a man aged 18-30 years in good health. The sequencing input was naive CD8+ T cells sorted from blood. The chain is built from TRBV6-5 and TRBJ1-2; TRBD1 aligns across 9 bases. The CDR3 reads CASSFETGGALYGYTF. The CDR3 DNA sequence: TGTGCCAGCAGTTTTGAGACAGGGGGTGCTTTATATGGCTACACCTTC.